Sequencing of this T cell receptor beta chain was carried out in a study of blood T cell repertoires in COVID-19. Study information: Sources were T cells, B-cell-depleted T cells, or PBMCs; the material itself was cDNA or gDNA.

The germline gives CDR1 MNHEY, CDR2 SVGAGI. V lost 8 bases and J lost 0, with 11 bases in between. The CDR3 extends over 14 amino acids. Which cohort a participant joined came from the clinical history participants gave. In the original processing: The authors estimated nucleated cell counts from reference gene primer amplification. Repertoires were generated with immunoSEQ multiplex PCR, while TCRdb's copy carries only in-frame clones and drops some. That table is the source of V, J and clone size, and D and trimming were worked out from the DNA. The table has 200,000 to 250,000 clones, about 90% seen once.

The TCR comes from a man aged 30 to 45 who had recovered from COVID-19. Sequencing was carried out using PBMCs or T cells enriched from blood (not recorded which). V gene TRBV6-5 combines with J gene TRBJ2-1; D might be TRBD2 (6 bases). The CDR3 DNA is TGTGCCAGCGGTACGCGGGACTCCTACAATGAGCAGTTCTTC. Encoded protein: CASGTRDSYNEQFF.